The present entry profiles one TCR beta chain with its context. Its antigen is not known. This record belongs to a study of graft-versus-host responses after intestinal transplantation. This CDR3 has 15 amino acids. After removal of 5 bases from V and 2 bases from J, the junction contained 8 bases not matched to a gene. Per the germline V gene, CDR1 is MNHEY and CDR2 is SMNVEV (reference sequence). The method was immunoSEQ multiplex PCR; TCRdb's version includes in-frame clones alone and lacks a portion of them. The table shows about 89,000 clones, with under 95% occurring only once. Overall study findings and caveats: Allografts of one patient group, those with graft-donor T cell macrochimerism, had high graft-versus-host to host-versus-graft clonal ratios.

Here the sequenced sample was unstimulated CD8+ T cells sorted from spleen or lymph node cells, taken before intestinal transplant. The source is a human donor who received an intestinal transplant. The rearrangement joins TRBV27 to TRBJ1-2; TRBD1 matches at 7 bases. The CDR3 coding sequence is TGTGCCAGCAGTCCACTCGGGACAGCCAACTATGGCTACACCTTC. This codes for CASSPLGTANYGYTF.